A single sample is the source of the 12 T cell receptor beta chains below, sequenced in a study of breast tumors, draining lymph nodes, adjacent tissues. TCRdb ran MiXCR on the multiplex PCR reads and lists one entry per CDR3 protein. Here the sample spans under 300,000 distinct CDR3 sequences, 34% being singletons. The lymph nodes were axillary draining lymph nodes from breast cancer patients. Sequenced sample: axillary lymph node tissue. All receptors derive from a female donor with breast cancer. Some clones in this sample may be carry-over from other donors' samples.

This chain connects TRBV6-1 to TRBJ1-4, with TRBD1 identical over 7 bases. The junction had 6 bases not matched to a gene; V was cut back by 5 bases and J by 6 bases. This CDR3 has 14 amino acids. Germline V CDR1 and CDR2: MNHNS, SASEGT. The CDR3 bases are TGTGCCAGCAGTAGGACAGGCGGTGATGAAAAACTGTTTTTT. Translating gives CASSRTGGDEKLFF.

This clonotype was seen repeatedly, ten times or more. The gene calls are TRBV11-2 and TRBJ1-6; 7 nucleotides match TRBD1. V dropped 3 bases and J dropped 5; count of bases not matched to a gene: 4. The germline gives CDR1 SGHAT, CDR2 FQNNGV. The CDR3 totals 15 residues. The CDR3 region has the DNA TGTGCCAGCAGCTTCCGACAGGGAAATAATTCACCCCTCCACTTT. Protein sequence: CASSFRQGNNSPLHF.

This clonotype was detected only a few times. This chain uses TRBV6-1 with TRBJ2-2; 7 bases are a match to TRBD1. This CDR3 region has 15 residues. The germline gives CDR1 MNHNS, CDR2 SASEGT. The ends lost 2 bases at V and 8 bases at J; junction bases unmatched: 8. The CDR3 is CASSELTGRGGELFF. Here the CDR3 DNA reads TGTGCCAGCAGTGAACTGACAGGGCGTGGAGGGGAGCTGTTTTTT.

This clonotype was seen once. The J gene is TRBJ2-2, the V gene TRBV27, with a tentative D call TRBD1 (5 bases). There are 16 residues in the CDR3. Per germline, CDR1 MNHEY and CDR2 SMNVEV (reference sequence). Between the trimmed V and J ends, which lost 2 bases and 7 bases, there was a span of 17 bases. DNA for the CDR3: TGTGCCAGCAGTTTAAGGGCAGGGCGGATTAGCGGGGAGCTGTTTTTT. It yields the protein CASSLRAGRISGELFF.

The chain recombines TRBV10-3 with TRBJ2-5, with D maybe TRBD1 (5 bases). This CDR3 is 13 amino acids long. Germline V lookup: CDR1 ENHRY, CDR2 SYGVKD. V was cut by 5 bases and J by 4 bases, with 11 bases left in between. The CDR3 DNA reads as TGTGCCATCAGTTGGACAAGGGGAGAGACCCAGTACTTC. This sequence encodes CAISWTRGETQYF.

This rearrangement joins TRBV11-3 to TRBJ2-1; possibly TRBD2 for D (6 bases). V lost 5 bases and J 9 bases, leaving 11 bases between the germline ends. Germline V gene data show CDR1 as SGHNT and CDR2 as YENEEA. The CDR3 is made up of 12 amino acids. The CDR3 sequence is CASSQEGSEQFF. The CDR3 nucleotides are TGTGCCAGCAGCCAGGAGGGGAGTGAGCAGTTCTTC.

Concerning this clonotype itself: This could be a read error, since a much larger clone is one nucleotide away. The chain carries TRBV9 and TRBJ2-5; 9 bases agree with TRBD2. The germline V gene encodes CDR1 SGDLS and CDR2 YYNGEE. This CDR3 is 17 amino acids long. The CDR3 region has the DNA TGTGTCAGCAGCGTAGCTCCCCAGCGGGGGGTCCAAGAGACCCAGTACTTC. Translating it yields CVSSVAPQRGVQETQYF.

The chain uses TRBV10-3 and TRBJ1-1, with 7 bases lining up with TRBD1. The CDR3 length is 13 residues. Germline CDR1 is ENHRY and CDR2 is SYGVKD. V lost 6 bases to trimming and J lost 5 bases; unmatched junction nucleotides: 6. CDR3 sequence reads: CAIRIDRDTEAFF. The CDR3 DNA is TGTGCCATCAGAATCGACAGGGATACTGAAGCTTTCTTT.

This clonotype was detected many times. The chain joins TRBV6-1 to TRBJ1-2; perhaps TRBD1 as D (6 bases). CDR1 is MNHNS, CDR2 SASEGT, per germline. V lost 10 bases and J 7 bases, leaving 16 bases between the germline ends. The CDR3 contains 12 residues. CDR3 DNA: TGTGCCATCGGGACATGGGGGATTGGCTACACCTTC. This codes for CAIGTWGIGYTF.

This clonotype has at least ten counts. The rearrangement links TRBV10-2 to TRBJ1-2; D gene ambiguous. V gave up 6 bases and J gave up 2 bases, with 13 bases separating them. Germline V CDR1 and CDR2: WSHSY, SAAADI. This CDR3 region has 14 residues. CDR3 coding DNA: TGCGCCAGCAGACCCGACCGTCTCAACTATGGCTACACCTTC. Translating gives CASRPDRLNYGYTF.

The table lists this clonotype with a count of one. A much larger clone is a single base away; this may be a read error. The chain couples TRBV6-1 to TRBJ1-6; no clear D gene. Trimming took 5 bases from V and 6 from J, leaving 17 bases between them. The germline V gene has CDR1 MNHNS and CDR2 SASEGT. The CDR3 is 16 residues long. The CDR3, as DNA: TGTGCCAGCAGTCAAGTAGGCAGTCGTATTAATTCACCCCTCCACTTT. It translates to CASSQVGSRINSPLHF.

The V and J genes are TRBV15 and TRBJ2-1; 9 bases agree with TRBD2. The CDR3 is made up of 15 amino acids. CDR1 and CDR2 from the germline V gene are LNHNV and YYDKDF (reference sequence). V lost 0 bases, J lost 10 bases, and 7 bases stayed unmatched. This CDR3 is CATSRDVTSGREQFF. CDR3 DNA sequence: TGTGCCACCAGCAGAGATGTGACTAGCGGCAGGGAGCAGTTCTTC. The whole variable domain, filled in from reference TRBV15 and TRBJ2-1, reads DAMVIQNPRYQVTQFGKPVTLSCSQTLNHNVMYWYQQKSSQAPKLLFHYYDKDFNNEADTPDNFQSRRPNTSFCFLDIRSPGLGDTAMYLCATSRDVTSGREQFFGPGTRLTVL.